This T cell receptor beta chain was sequenced for a study of blood T cell repertoires in COVID-19. CDR1 and CDR2 (germline): SGHNT, YYREEE (reference sequence). V shed 2 bases and J shed 1 base, with 15 bases lying between them. The CDR3 contains 16 residues. Profiling relied on immunoSEQ multiplex PCR, and the TCRdb table lists in-frame clones only, not all of them. The data show around 250,000 clones, with 86% seen just once and approximately 9.7% held by the top ten. The chain combines TRBV5-4 with TRBJ1-1, with D possibly matching TRBD1 (6 bases). Sequencing used peripheral blood. The TCR was taken from a middle-aged man with active or convalescent COVID-19. CDR3 nucleotide sequence: TGTGCCAGCAGCTTTGCGCACAGGGAGCCGAACACTGAAGCTTTCTTT. Residues: CASSFAHREPNTEAFF.